The 6 T cell receptor beta chains reported below all come from one sample, sequenced in a study of T cells after yellow fever vaccination. MiXCR was run by TCRdb on the 5' RACE reads, yielding one entry per CDR3 protein. The sample yields hundreds of thousands of distinct CDR3 sequences, around 10% seen once. The source material was PBMCs, sampled on the day of the first yellow fever vaccination. The receptors originated from a man aged 18 to 29 who received the YFV17D yellow fever vaccine.

The V gene is TRBV4-1, the J gene TRBJ1-2, with D perhaps matching TRBD1 (5 bases). The CDR3 spans 14 residues. Trimming took off 3 bases at V and 4 bases at J, with 12 bases between the two ends. Germline CDR1 MGHRA, CDR2 YSYEKL. The CDR3 sequence is CASSQKQGGYGYTF. The CDR3 coding sequence is TGCGCCAGCAGCCAGAAGCAGGGTGGCTATGGCTACACCTTC.

Only a few counts were recorded for this clonotype. This chain links TRBV20-1 with TRBJ2-5, with D unclear. Trimming left V 7 bases short and J 4 bases short, with 7 bases between. The CDR3 contains 10 residues. From germline, CDR1 is DFQATT and CDR2 SNEGSKA (reference sequence). The CDR3 DNA sequence: TGCAGTGTGCGGCGAGAGACCCAGTACTTC. Protein product: CSVRRETQYF.

The rearrangement uses TRBV14 and TRBJ2-3; the D gene could be TRBD1 or TRBD2 (5 bases each). The CDR3 contains 14 residues. V was trimmed by 10 bases and J by 2 bases, leaving 16 bases between them. The germline V gene has CDR1 SGHDN and CDR2 FVKESK. DNA for the CDR3: TGTGCCACCTCGTGGGGGTTTGACACAGATACGCAGTATTTT. The encoded protein is CATSWGFDTDTQYF.

This clonotype has just a few counts. V usage is TRBV5-1 and J usage is TRBJ2-1, with 12 bases identical to TRBD2. The CDR3 extends over 18 amino acids. The germline V gene encodes CDR1 SGHRS and CDR2 YFSETQ. Unmatched junction bases numbered 7, after V lost 3 bases and J lost 0 bases. The chain's CDR3 is CASSSGLAGPSSYNEQFF. The CDR3 nucleotides are TGCGCCAGCAGCTCTGGACTAGCGGGGCCAAGCTCCTACAATGAGCAGTTCTTC.

This clonotype was detected a few times. CDR3 residues: CSALLGGSYEQYF. In DNA, the CDR3 is TGCAGTGCCCTGTTAGGGGGGAGCTACGAGCAGTACTTC. V and J are TRBV20-1 and TRBJ2-7; possibly TRBD1 or TRBD2 for D (6 bases each). Trimming removed 6 bases at V and 3 bases at J, with 15 bases between. Germline values: CDR1 DFQATT, CDR2 SNEGSKA (reference sequence). CDR3 size: 13 residues.

This clonotype has a count of ten or more. V usage is TRBV5-5 and J usage is TRBJ2-3; tentative D call: TRBD2 (6 bases). Trimming pared 4 bases from V and 0 bases from J, leaving 18 bases between. Germline V lookup: CDR1 SGHKS, CDR2 YYEKEE (reference sequence). The CDR3 loop spans 17 amino acids. CDR3 protein: CASSRGPGAGSTDTQYF. The CDR3 bases are TGTGCCAGCAGCCGCGGACCCGGGGCGGGAAGCACAGATACGCAGTATTTT. The whole variable domain, filled in from reference TRBV5-5 and TRBJ2-3, reads DAGVTQSPTHLIKTRGQQVTLRCSPISGHKSVSWYQQVLGQGPQFIFQYYEKEERGRGNFPDRFSARQFPNYSSELNVNALLLGDSALYLCASSRGPGAGSTDTQYFGPGTRLTVL.